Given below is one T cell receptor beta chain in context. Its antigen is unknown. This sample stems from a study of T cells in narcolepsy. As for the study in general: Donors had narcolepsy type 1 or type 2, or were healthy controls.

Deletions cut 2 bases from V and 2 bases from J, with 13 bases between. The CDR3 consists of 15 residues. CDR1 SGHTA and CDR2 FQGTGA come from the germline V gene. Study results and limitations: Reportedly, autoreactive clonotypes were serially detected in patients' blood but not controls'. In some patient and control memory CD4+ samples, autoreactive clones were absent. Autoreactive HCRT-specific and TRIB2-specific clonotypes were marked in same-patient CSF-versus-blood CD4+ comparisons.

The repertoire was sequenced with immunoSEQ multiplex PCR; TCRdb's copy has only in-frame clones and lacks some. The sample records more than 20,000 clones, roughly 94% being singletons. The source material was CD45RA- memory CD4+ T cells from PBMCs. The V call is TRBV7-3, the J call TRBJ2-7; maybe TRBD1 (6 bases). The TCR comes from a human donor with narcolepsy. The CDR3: CASSLGPGQTYEQYF. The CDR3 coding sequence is TGTGCCAGCAGCTTAGGGCCGGGACAAACCTACGAGCAGTACTTC.